This T cell receptor (beta chain) was identified in a study of shared clonotypes between healthy human individuals. Study-level information: A couple of female and three male donors aged 18 to 49 were enrolled. Donors had three CD4 naive, three CD4 memory, two CD8 naive and one CD8 memory plate apiece. Broader study findings: Some clonotypes were shared by all four sorted-subset donors, while others were not shared. The non-shared ones had lower generation probabilities than the shared ones.

Turning to this clone: The antigen is undetermined.

Germline V gene sequence: CDR1 SGHRS, CDR2 YFSETQ. V was cut by 1 base and J by 4 bases, with 8 bases left in between. The CDR3 spans 14 residues. In the sorted-subset replicate PCRs, 200 ng DNA, 30,000 or so T cell genomes, was used. The table came from immunoSEQ multiplex PCR; TCRdb's copy has only in-frame clones and leaves some out. Of 2 million to 3 million clones detected, 93% appear once; the ten largest clones hold approximately 0.35%. J is TRBJ1-4 and V is TRBV5-1; D call uncertain. Sequencing input: naive CD4+ T cells from PBMCs. Subset meaning: CD45RA+ positively selected. This receptor was taken from a man aged 18-30 years in good health. Some clones in this sample may be carry-over from other donors' samples. The CDR3 protein is CASSLLGINEKLFF. For the CDR3, the DNA is TGCGCCAGCAGCTTGTTAGGAATTAATGAAAAACTGTTTTTT.